This TCR beta chain was identified during a study of blood T cell repertoires in COVID-19. Study background: COVID-19 samples, acute and convalescent, were from the United States, Italy and Spain. Sample material is recorded as cDNA or gDNA derived from T cells, B-cell-depleted T cells, or PBMCs.

This clone appeared once. As handled by the study authors: The assay estimated nucleated cells by amplifying reference gene primers. Sequenced by immunoSEQ multiplex PCR; TCRdb stores in-frame clones only, minus some. V and J calls and clone size are as listed in that table; D and trimming were resolved from the DNA. The table has about 260,000 clones, 88% seen once. The specimen sequenced was peripheral blood. The receptor was isolated from a man aged 55-75 years who had recovered from COVID-19.

CDR3 residues: CATWDGTRGISYNEQFF. CDR3 nucleotides: TGTGCCACCTGGGACGGGACCCGGGGGATCTCCTACAATGAGCAGTTCTTC. The chain joins TRBV7-2 to TRBJ2-1, with D maybe TRBD2 (6 bases). CDR1 is SGHTA, CDR2 FQGNSA, per germline. The length of the CDR3 is 17 residues. Trimming left V 10 bases short and J 0 bases short, with 22 bases between.